This T cell receptor (beta chain) is drawn from a study of monozygotic twins with inflammatory bowel disease. Eight reactions per sample, run separately, yielded cDNA. TCRdb reprocessed the 5' RACE reads and keeps a single row for each CDR3 protein, giving no DNA. Its table lists around 380,000 distinct CDR3 sequences. This CDR3 has 14 residues. The chain combines TRBV12-3 or TRBV12-4 with TRBJ1-4; without DNA, the TCRdb call of TRBD1 cannot be checked. The TCR sequence derives from a human donor with ulcerative colitis or Crohn's disease, or a healthy co-twin of an affected twin (not recorded which). The specimen sequenced was blood. CDR3: CASSGGTGHEKLFF.